One sample yielded the 18 T cell receptor beta chains listed below, sequenced in a study of T-cell reconstitution after alpha-beta-depleted transplantation in children (dated by TCRdb to the mid-2010s). Libraries were prepared through PCR. The sequencer listed for this sample is Illumina HiSeq 2500. Molecular barcoding was employed in the preparation of TCR libraries, with unique molecular identifiers being used to normalize TCRbeta repertoire quantification. The raw public data were reprocessed by TCRdb itself: fastp quality trimming at Q25, MiXCR clonotype calling, in-frame beta chains only. Each CDR3 protein appears once, grouped with its most common genes and DNA. The sample yields around 92,000 distinct CDR3 sequences; more than 9% were counted once. The top ten hold approximately 15% of the sample. Sequenced here: PBMCs from the stem cell graft donor, sampled from the stem cell graft. The source is a human donor who donated a stem cell graft to a child with inherited bone marrow failure.

V usage is TRBV7-6 and J usage is TRBJ1-4, with unresolved D. Germline assignment: CDR1 SGHVS and CDR2 FNYEAQ. The CDR3 consists of 16 residues. Trimming cost V 1 base and J 7 bases, with 16 bases left between them. CDR3 sequence reads: CASSLDLGPAPEKLFF. Written as DNA, the CDR3 is TGTGCCAGCAGCTTAGATCTCGGGCCAGCTCCTGAAAAACTGTTTTTT.

The V gene is TRBV23-1, the J gene TRBJ1-5, with D possibly being TRBD1 (6 bases). TRBV23-1 is an ORF, with its function uncertain. CDR3 length: 14 residues. The ends were cut back, 3 bases at V and 2 bases at J, with 8 bases in the middle. CDR3 in amino acids: CASSHRGGNQPQHF. The CDR3 nucleotides read TGCGCCAGCAGTCATAGGGGGGGCAATCAGCCCCAGCATTTT.

This clonotype was counted a few times. The rearrangement links TRBV29-1 to TRBJ2-3; possible D gene TRBD2, 6 bases. Germline V CDR1 and CDR2: SQVTM, ANQGSEA. V gave up 7 bases and J gave up 5 bases, with 19 bases separating them. The CDR3 is 14 residues long. CDR3 amino acids: CSAVTGAWGDTQYF. In nucleotides, the CDR3 is TGCAGCGCCGTAACGGGAGCTTGGGGAGATACGCAGTATTTT.

This clonotype was seen ten or more times. The DNA of the CDR3 is TGCGCCAGCAGCCAAGTCCCCCGTAGCTACGGTGGTGAGCAGTTCTTC. Its translation is CASSQVPRSYGGEQFF. The chain links TRBV4-3 to TRBJ2-1; D is uncertain. The CDR3 covers 16 residues. Looked up from germline, CDR1 is LGHNA and CDR2 is YSLEER. V was trimmed by 1 base and J by 9 bases, leaving 19 bases between them.

This clonotype turned up a few times. The chain is built from TRBV2 and TRBJ2-2; TRBD1 is a possible D gene (5 bases). The germline V gene has CDR1 SNHLY and CDR2 FYNNEI. Trimming removed 7 bases at V and 1 base at J, with 10 bases between. The CDR3 is 14 amino acids. CDR3 sequence reads: CASMPTENTGELFF. The CDR3 bases are TGTGCCAGCATGCCGACAGAGAACACCGGGGAGCTGTTTTTT.

This clonotype was counted many times. V usage is TRBV10-3 and J usage is TRBJ2-1; tentatively, D is TRBD1 (5 bases). Germline CDR1 reads ENHRY; CDR2 reads SYGVKD. V was cut by 0 bases and J by 7 bases, with 10 bases left in between. The CDR3 is made up of 14 amino acids. The CDR3, as DNA: TGTGCCATCAGTGAGTCGGGGCCCCGTAATGAGCAGTTCTTC. It translates to CAISESGPRNEQFF.

This clonotype has a count of ten or more. V gene TRBV20-1 combines with J gene TRBJ2-5, with 7 bases that match TRBD2. The CDR3 has 12 residues. Germline-derived CDR1 and CDR2 are DFQATT and SNEGSKA (reference sequence). J lost 5 bases, V lost 5 bases, and 5 bases had no gene match. The CDR3 region is CSAWGGGETQYF. CDR3 nucleotide sequence: TGCAGTGCTTGGGGGGGAGGCGAGACCCAGTACTTC.

This clonotype was seen many times. V usage is TRBV5-1 and J usage is TRBJ2-3; 8 nucleotides agree with TRBD2. The CDR3 consists of 14 residues. After removal of 4 bases from V and 3 bases from J, the junction contained 4 bases not matched to a gene. The V gene's germline CDR1 is SGHRS and CDR2 YFSETQ. CDR3 DNA: TGCGCCAGCAGCGATAGCGGGGTGACAGATACGCAGTATTTT. As protein: CASSDSGVTDTQYF.

This clonotype was counted many times. The rearrangement uses TRBV5-1 and TRBJ2-5, with 9 bases matching TRBD1. CDR1 is SGHRS, CDR2 YFSETQ, per germline. Unmatched junction bases numbered 7, after V lost 5 bases and J lost 2 bases. The CDR3 is 15 amino acids. CDR3 in amino acids: CASRRGQGAQETQYF. CDR3 DNA sequence: TGCGCCAGCAGGCGGGGACAGGGCGCTCAAGAGACCCAGTACTTC.

In this sample, this clonotype turned up many times. The rearrangement joins TRBV4-3 to TRBJ2-3; D gene ambiguous. Germline loops: CDR1 LGHNA, CDR2 YSLEER. The V end lost 0 bases, the J end lost 6 bases, and 7 bases lay between the germline ends. CDR3 length: 13 residues. CDR3 in amino acids: CASSQDWSDTQYF. DNA for the CDR3: TGCGCCAGCAGCCAAGACTGGTCCGATACGCAGTATTTT.

CDR3 amino acids: CASILAGSDGELFF. The CDR3 coding sequence is TGTGCCAGCATCCTCGCAGGGTCTGACGGGGAGCTGTTTTTT. This chain connects TRBV7-9 to TRBJ2-2; tentatively, D is TRBD1 (5 bases). V lost 7 bases, J lost 7 bases, and 16 bases lay in between. Germline loops: CDR1 SEHNR, CDR2 FQNEAQ (reference sequence). CDR3 length: 14 amino acids.

Many counts were recorded for this clonotype. This chain joins TRBV5-1 and TRBJ2-7; a weak D match, TRBD2 (5 bases). This CDR3 spans 15 amino acids. Germline CDR1 is SGHRS and CDR2 is YFSETQ. V lost 5 bases and J 0 bases, leaving 15 bases between the germline ends. The CDR3 reads CASSLSGLPSYEQYF. In nucleotides, the CDR3 is TGCGCCAGCAGTCTCTCCGGACTCCCCTCCTACGAGCAGTACTTC.

This clonotype was detected ten times or more. This chain links TRBV25-1 with TRBJ2-7; D ambiguous. The V gene's germline CDR1 is MGHDK and CDR2 SYGVNS. V lost 7 bases and J 4 bases, leaving 20 bases between the germline ends. This CDR3 is built from 15 residues. CDR3 amino acids: CASTPVRIGNYEQYF. Here the CDR3 DNA reads TGTGCCAGCACTCCGGTTAGAATTGGGAATTACGAGCAGTACTTC.

This clonotype has ten or more counts. The rearrangement joins TRBV5-1 to TRBJ2-5; the D gene is possibly TRBD1 (6 bases). Trimming took 4 bases from V and 5 from J, leaving 12 bases between them. This CDR3 spans 13 amino acids. Looked up from germline, CDR1 is SGHRS and CDR2 is YFSETQ. In DNA form, the CDR3 reads TGCGCCAGCAGCCAACAGGGTCTGGAGACCCAGTACTTC. Translating gives CASSQQGLETQYF.

This clonotype was observed at least ten times. This rearrangement joins TRBV7-8 to TRBJ1-4, with D possibly being TRBD1 (6 bases). The germline gives CDR1 SGHVS, CDR2 FQNEAQ. The CDR3 runs to 15 residues. Trimming left V 4 bases short and J 8 bases short, with 17 bases between. Here the CDR3 reads CASSYTGQGEEKLFF. CDR3 DNA: TGTGCCAGCAGCTACACAGGGCAAGGGGAGGAAAAACTGTTTTTT.

This clonotype was recorded many times. V is TRBV9 and J is TRBJ2-5; 8 bases match TRBD2. With V trimmed by 0 bases and J by 1 base, 2 bases remained unmatched. CDR3 length: 15 residues. Germline V gene sequence: CDR1 SGDLS, CDR2 YYNGEE. In DNA form, the CDR3 reads TGTGCCAGCAGCGTAGGACTAGCGATCCAAGAGACCCAGTACTTC. Its protein is CASSVGLAIQETQYF.

This clonotype was detected many times. The rearrangement uses TRBV7-2 and TRBJ2-7; perhaps TRBD1 as D (5 bases). CDR3 length: 13 amino acids. Germline loops: CDR1 SGHTA, CDR2 FQGNSA. V was cut by 9 bases and J by 7 bases, with 19 bases left in between. The DNA of the CDR3 is TGTGCCAGTCGCCTAAGGGGTTTTGAGGAGCAGTACTTC. Its protein is CASRLRGFEEQYF. Full variable domain (rest looked up from reference TRBV7-2 and TRBJ2-7): GAGVSQSPSNKVTEKGKDVELRCDPISGHTALYWYRQSLGQGLEFLIYFQGNSAPDKSGLPSDRFSAERTGGSVSTLTIQRTQQEDSAVYLCASRLRGFEEQYFGPGTRLTVT.

A few counts support this clonotype. The V call is TRBV24-1, the J call TRBJ2-7; perhaps TRBD1 as D (5 bases). Germline V gene lookup returns CDR1 KGHDR and CDR2 SFDVKD. CDR3 length: 14 amino acids. The ends were cut back, 4 bases at V and 2 bases at J, with 11 bases in the middle. CDR3 loop: CATSERTRPYEQYF. The CDR3 region has the DNA TGTGCCACCAGTGAACGGACAAGACCCTACGAGCAGTACTTC.